These 28 T cell receptor beta chains were all obtained from the same sample, sequenced in a study of blood T cell repertoires in COVID-19 (dated by TCRdb to about 2020). The library was made by the immunoSEQ multiplex PCR assay. The table was pulled from immuneACCESS by TCRdb, which kept in-frame rearrangements only. Such tables lose some clones; where checked, under half of the loss comes from unresolved V genes, and the rest has no known cause. The sample profile shows about 120,000 clones; 85% of them were found once. The biggest ten clones account for roughly 6.7% of the sample. Sequenced material: peripheral blood. The receptors were gathered from an elderly man with active or convalescent COVID-19.

This chain joins TRBV12-5 and TRBJ1-4; a weak D match, TRBD1 (6 bases). Germline CDR1 reads LGHNT; CDR2 reads FRNRAP. This CDR3 has 16 amino acids. V lost 0 bases and J lost 7, with 15 bases in between. In nucleotides, the CDR3 is TGTGCTAGTGGTTTGGTACTCGGGGGGGCTTTTGAAAAACTGTTTTTT. Translation gives CASGLVLGGAFEKLFF.

The rearrangement uses TRBV4-3 and TRBJ2-2; D is undetermined. V was clipped by 2 bases and J by 4 bases, with 8 bases between them. This CDR3 is 14 amino acids long. Germline CDR1 is LGHNA and CDR2 is YSLEER. In DNA form, the CDR3 reads TGCGCCAGCAGCCAACAGTTTATCACCGGGGAGCTGTTTTTT. It is translated as CASSQQFITGELFF.

The rearrangement joins TRBV11-3 to TRBJ2-1, with 8 bases aligning to TRBD2. Germline V gene data show CDR1 as SGHNT and CDR2 as YENEEA. The CDR3 is made up of 14 amino acids. V shed 4 bases and J 6 bases; nucleotides not matched to a gene: 5. The CDR3 reads CASSSNGRGNEQFF. The CDR3 DNA follows: TGTGCCAGCAGCTCAAACGGGAGGGGCAATGAGCAGTTCTTC. Based on the CDR3 plus reference TRBV11-3 and TRBJ2-1, the full variable domain is EAGVVQSPRYKIIEKKQPVAFWCNPISGHNTLYWYLQNLGQGPELLIRYENEEAVDDSQLPKDRFSAERLKGVDSTLKIQPAELGDSAVYLCASSSNGRGNEQFFGPGTRLTVL.

This chain connects TRBV3-1 (or the pseudogene TRBV3-2) to TRBJ2-6; no clear D. This CDR3 has 15 amino acids. V shed 2 bases and J shed 1 base, with 6 bases lying between them. In germline, CDR1 is LGHDT, CDR2 YNNKEL (reference sequence). The CDR3 bases are TGTGCCAGCAGCCAATTCCTATCTGGGGCCAACGTCCTGACTTTC. It translates to CASSQFLSGANVLTF.

The rearrangement uses TRBV11-2 and TRBJ1-6, with unresolved D. Germline CDR1 is SGHAT and CDR2 is FQNNGV. The V and J ends lost 1 base and 7 bases respectively, with 8 bases between them. The CDR3 sequence is 14 residues long. The CDR3 protein is CASSLALRNSPLHF. The CDR3, as DNA: TGTGCCAGCAGCTTAGCTTTGCGCAATTCACCCCTCCACTTT. Complete variable domain (other parts from reference TRBV11-2 and TRBJ1-6): EAGVAQSPRYKIIEKRQSVAFWCNPISGHATLYWYQQILGQGPKLLIQFQNNGVVDDSQLPKDRFSAERLKGVDSTLKIQPAKLEDSAVYLCASSLALRNSPLHFGNGTRLTVT.

V usage is TRBV18 and J usage is TRBJ2-7, with 7 bases aligning to TRBD1. This CDR3 contains 16 residues. With 3 bases clipped from V and 3 bases from J, the junction kept 11 bases outside the gene matches. CDR1 and CDR2 from the germline V gene are KGHSH and LQKENI. The chain's CDR3 is CASSPVGPGTVYEQYF. CDR3 coding DNA: TGTGCCAGCTCACCGGTTGGACCCGGGACAGTCTACGAGCAGTACTTC.

The chain is built from TRBV28 and TRBJ1-2, with a tentative D call TRBD1 (6 bases). Germline-derived CDR1 and CDR2 are MDHEN and SYDVKM. The V end lost 1 base, the J end lost 4 bases, and 16 bases lay between the germline ends. The CDR3 covers 16 residues. CDR3 protein: CASSLFLAGDLYGYTF. The CDR3 DNA reads as TGTGCCAGCAGTTTATTTCTCGCAGGGGACCTCTATGGCTACACCTTC.

The CDR3 nucleotides are TGTGCCAGCAGCGGGTTTTCTGGAAACACCATATATTTT. Its translation: CASSGFSGNTIYF. The chain recombines TRBV6-5 with TRBJ1-3; no reliable D call. Trimming stripped 6 bases from V and 1 base from J, with 7 bases between. The CDR3 totals 13 residues. The germline V gene encodes CDR1 MNHEY and CDR2 SVGAGI.

This rearrangement joins TRBV27 to TRBJ2-5, with TRBD2 identical over 12 bases. Per germline, CDR1 MNHEY and CDR2 SMNVEV (reference sequence). The CDR3 length is 16 residues. Trimming at V came to 6 bases and at J to 9 bases, leaving 14 bases not matched to a gene. CDR3 in amino acids: CASRTSGGTLLGAQYF. CDR3 nucleotides: TGTGCCAGCAGGACTAGCGGGGGAACACTACTGGGGGCCCAGTACTTC.

The chain couples TRBV11-1 to TRBJ2-6; no reliable D call. Germline CDR1 and CDR2: SGHAT and FQDESV (reference sequence). There are 16 residues in the CDR3. Trimming pared 0 bases from V and 1 base from J, leaving 7 bases between. This chain's CDR3 is CASSLAQASGANVLTF. As DNA, the CDR3 is TGTGCCAGCAGCTTAGCGCAGGCTTCTGGGGCCAACGTCCTGACTTTC.

This chain links TRBV29-1 with TRBJ2-5, with a possible D match to TRBD1 (5 bases). The CDR3 length is 12 residues. V lost 4 bases and J lost 2, with 8 bases in between. CDR1 and CDR2 (germline): SQVTM, ANQGSEA. The CDR3 region has the DNA TGCAGCGTTGGTGCAGGGCAAGAGACCCAGTACTTC. Translation gives CSVGAGQETQYF.

The CDR3 loop is CASSSPQQVLHSPLHF. CDR3 sequence (DNA): TGTGCCAGCAGTTCGCCCCAACAGGTTTTGCATTCACCCCTCCACTTT. The chain combines TRBV27 with TRBJ1-6; possible D gene TRBD1, 5 bases. Trimming removed 4 bases at V and 8 bases at J, with 18 bases between. Germline V gene lookup returns CDR1 MNHEY and CDR2 SMNVEV (reference sequence). CDR3 size: 16 residues.

V usage is TRBV6-4 and J usage is TRBJ2-1; the match to TRBD2 covers 10 bases. This CDR3 is 14 amino acids long. Trimming removed 7 bases from V and 10 bases from J; junction bases left unmatched: 10. The germline V gene has CDR1 MRHNA and CDR2 SNTAGT. CDR3 protein: CASNGLAGAHEQFF. The CDR3 coding sequence is TGTGCCAGCAACGGTCTAGCGGGAGCTCACGAGCAGTTCTTC.

The V and J genes are TRBV12-3 or TRBV12-4 and TRBJ1-6; D remains unclear. Trimming removed 3 bases from V and 6 bases from J, with 6 bases in between. This CDR3 region has 13 residues. CDR3 region: CASSLRSNSPLHF. CDR3 coding DNA: TGTGCCAGCAGTTTGAGAAGTAATTCACCCCTCCACTTT.

V and J are TRBV21-1 and TRBJ2-3; TRBD2, the table's D call, lacks a check against the DNA. TRBV21-1 is assigned pseudogene status. The CDR3 has 18 amino acids. The chain's CDR3 is CATLGGTSGKAGTDTQYF. The CDR3 coding sequence is TGTGCCACCCTAGGAGGGACTAGCGGGAAGGCGGGGACAGATACGCAGTATTTT.

The J gene is TRBJ2-3, the V gene TRBV2, with 9 bases matching TRBD2. J lost 4 bases, V lost 3 bases, and 11 bases had no gene match. Germline CDR1 SNHLY, CDR2 FYNNEI. The CDR3 runs to 17 residues. DNA for the CDR3: TGTGCCAGCAGTGAGGGTTTAGCGGGAGTGGGAGCAGATACGCAGTATTTT. Its protein is CASSEGLAGVGADTQYF.

This clone was counted a few times. The rearrangement links TRBV10-3 to TRBJ2-7; 8 nucleotides agree with TRBD1. Germline CDR1 and CDR2: ENHRY and SYGVKD. CDR3 length: 15 residues. The ends lost 2 bases at V and 6 bases at J; junction bases unmatched: 9. The CDR3 here is CAISEGQGARSEQYF. In nucleotides, the CDR3 is TGTGCCATCAGTGAGGGGCAGGGGGCGCGATCCGAGCAGTACTTC.

The chain carries TRBV19 and TRBJ1-5; TRBD1 aligns across 8 bases. Germline CDR1 is LNHDA and CDR2 is SQIVND (reference sequence). V gave up 9 bases and J gave up 5 bases; unmatched junction bases: 6. The CDR3 extends over 13 amino acids. Here the CDR3 DNA reads TGTGCCAGCAGACAGGGGTCGGATCAGCCCCAGCATTTT. Amino acids: CASRQGSDQPQHF.

The chain uses TRBV5-1 and TRBJ2-7; possible D gene TRBD2, 6 bases. V lost 0 bases to trimming and J lost 6 bases, with 19 bases between them. This CDR3 spans 16 amino acids. Germline V gene lookup returns CDR1 SGHRS and CDR2 YFSETQ. The chain's CDR3 is CASSLVSGLPPGEQYF. For the CDR3, the DNA is TGCGCCAGCAGCTTGGTTAGCGGTCTTCCTCCGGGCGAGCAGTACTTC.

CDR3 nucleotide sequence: TGTGCCAGCAGCCGGATTAGCGGGAGTGAGCAAGAGACCCAGTACTTC. Translated: CASSRISGSEQETQYF. This chain links TRBV5-8 with TRBJ2-5; 9 positions match TRBD2. Germline values: CDR1 SGHTS, CDR2 YDEGEE. J gave up 2 bases and V 4 bases, and 9 bases lay outside the gene matches. The CDR3 length is 16 residues.

This clone was seen a single time. V is TRBV11-3 and J is TRBJ2-7; 16 nucleotides agree with TRBD2. Germline V gives CDR1 SGHNT, CDR2 YENEEA. The CDR3 contains 19 residues. With 3 bases clipped from V and 5 bases from J, the junction kept 13 bases outside the gene matches. CDR3 DNA: TGTGCCAGCAGCTTGGGCAGCCCGGGACTAGCGGGAGGGCCGGACGAGCAGTACTTC. Residues: CASSLGSPGLAGGPDEQYF.

V is TRBV6-5 and J is TRBJ2-7; D is unresolved. V lost 2 bases, J lost 5 bases, and 10 bases lay in between. This CDR3 spans 13 amino acids. Germline V gene lookup returns CDR1 MNHEY and CDR2 SVGAGI. CDR3 residues: CASSYGPSNEQYF. In DNA form, the CDR3 reads TGTGCCAGCAGTTACGGTCCGAGCAACGAGCAGTACTTC.

This clone was picked up a small number of times. CDR3 nucleotide sequence: TGTGCCAGCAGTTACTCTGTCCTCGGGCAGGGGAATTCACCCCTCCACTTT. Amino acid sequence: CASSYSVLGQGNSPLHF. The genes are TRBV6-2 or TRBV6-3 and TRBJ1-6; TRBD1 is a possible D gene (6 bases). The CDR3 has 17 residues. Germline V CDR1 and CDR2: MNHEY, SVGEGT. Trimming removed 0 bases at V and 7 bases at J, with 16 bases between.

The chain employs TRBV10-3 and TRBJ2-5; 10 positions agree with TRBD1. Trimming took 2 bases from V and 2 from J; bases not matched to a gene: 2. CDR3 length: 15 amino acids. CDR1 is ENHRY, CDR2 SYGVKD, per germline. As DNA, the CDR3 is TGTGCCATCAGTGAGGGACAGGGGGAACAAGAGACCCAGTACTTC. It translates to CAISEGQGEQETQYF.

The genes are TRBV30 and TRBJ1-3, with D tentatively TRBD1 (6 bases). Germline CDR1 GTSNPN, CDR2 SVGIG (reference sequence). The CDR3 is 13 residues long. Trimming stripped 4 bases from V and 2 bases from J, with 9 bases between. CDR3 coding DNA: TGTGCCTGGACAGGGGCTACTGGAAACACCATATATTTT. It translates to CAWTGATGNTIYF. Full variable domain (outside the CDR3, taken from reference TRBV30 and TRBJ1-3): SQTIHQWPATLVQPVGSPLSLECTVEGTSNPNLYWYRQAAGRGLQLLFYSVGIGQISSEVPQNLSASRPQDRQFILSSKKLLLSDSGFYLCAWTGATGNTIYFGEGSWLTVV.

This clone was counted a few times. The rearrangement uses TRBV5-6 and TRBJ1-2; the match to TRBD1 covers 7 bases. Per germline, CDR1 SGHDT and CDR2 YYEEEE. The CDR3 has 13 amino acids. V trimming: 4 bases; J trimming: 8 bases; junction bases outside the gene matches: 8. CDR3 DNA: TGTGCCAGCAGCCTACTGACAGGGAACGGCTACACCTTC. This gives the protein CASSLLTGNGYTF.

V gene TRBV2 combines with J gene TRBJ1-3; D gene ambiguous. The germline V gene has CDR1 SNHLY and CDR2 FYNNEI. The ends were cut back, 5 bases at V and 6 bases at J, with 11 bases in the middle. The CDR3 contains 13 residues. The CDR3 nucleotides read TGTGCCAGCAGTACCAACTTAGTAAACACCATATATTTT. Protein sequence: CASSTNLVNTIYF.

This chain connects TRBV21-1 to TRBJ2-7; the table gives TRBD1 as D, unverified against the DNA. TRBV21-1 is listed as a pseudogene. The CDR3 spans 12 residues. This CDR3 is CASSVSSYEQYF. The CDR3 DNA follows: TGTGCCAGTTCCGTCAGCTCCTACGAGCAGTACTTC.